The 10 T cell receptor beta chains in this list originate from one sample, sequenced in a study of cytomegalovirus exposure and HLA in healthy donors. A multiplex PCR was run with 60 Vbeta primers and 13 Jbeta primers. Some clones are missing from TCRdb's copy, which holds only in-frame ones; the method was immunoSEQ multiplex PCR. Of under 200,000 clones in the sample, approximately 80% are singletons; the top ten hold over 2.5%. Sample: PBMCs. The receptors originated from a woman between 35 and 50 years old in good health and CMV-seropositive.

This clone was counted a single time. The sample contains more than one DNA sequence encoding this CDR3. V and J are TRBV25-1 and TRBJ1-6; D ambiguous. With 1 base removed from V and 4 bases from J, the gap between germline ends came to 8 bases. Germline-derived CDR1 and CDR2 are MGHDK and SYGVNS. This CDR3 has 15 amino acids. The CDR3 loop reads CASSESRGYNSPLHF. CDR3 nucleotide sequence: TGTGCCAGCAGTGAATCCCGAGGATATAATTCACCCCTCCACTTT.

CDR3 bases: TGTGCCAGCAGTTCCAATACAGGGGGGAGCTCCTATAATTCACCCCTCCACTTT. Its protein product is CASSSNTGGSSYNSPLHF. The rearrangement joins TRBV27 to TRBJ1-6, with 8 bases matching TRBD1. CDR1 is MNHEY and CDR2 is SMNVEV in the germline V gene (reference sequence). The CDR3 sequence is 18 residues long. The V and J ends lost 4 bases and 0 bases, in that order; junction bases with no gene match: 8.

The chain combines TRBV6-5 with TRBJ2-3, with D perhaps matching TRBD1 (6 bases). This CDR3 region has 15 residues. Germline CDR1 is MNHEY and CDR2 is SVGAGI. V was pared by 5 bases and J by 0 bases, with 12 bases between. This CDR3 is CASSSPQGSTDTQYF. The CDR3 DNA sequence: TGTGCCAGCAGTAGCCCACAGGGTAGCACAGATACGCAGTATTTT.

The rearrangement joins TRBV10-3 to TRBJ1-1; possible D gene TRBD1, 6 bases. The CDR3 consists of 15 residues. Germline CDR1 and CDR2: ENHRY and SYGVKD. V lost 3 bases and J 1 base, leaving 12 bases between the germline ends. The CDR3 protein is CAISDLTRGNTEAFF. The CDR3 DNA reads TGTGCCATCAGTGATTTAACCAGGGGGAACACTGAAGCTTTCTTT.

As concerns this clone: The sample has other DNA sequences that encode this CDR3 too. The chain couples TRBV5-1 to TRBJ1-3; no reliable D call. Germline V CDR1 and CDR2: SGHRS, YFSETQ. The CDR3 is 15 residues long. V lost 0 bases and J 0 bases, leaving 7 bases between the germline ends. CDR3 residues: CASSLAGSSGNTIYF. The CDR3 nucleotides are TGCGCCAGCAGCTTGGCAGGCAGCTCTGGAAACACCATATATTTT.

This rearrangement joins TRBV5-1 to TRBJ2-5; TRBD2 matches at 10 bases. The trim removed 4 bases at V and 5 bases at J, leaving 8 bases unmatched. The CDR3 spans 15 residues. Germline V gene data show CDR1 as SGHRS and CDR2 as YFSETQ. The CDR3 DNA is TGCGCCAGCAGCGGGGGACTAGCGAACGGCGAGACCCAGTACTTC. This encodes CASSGGLANGETQYF. The variable domain in full, completed from reference TRBV5-1 and TRBJ2-5, reads KAGVTQTPRYLIKTRGQQVTLSCSPISGHRSVSWYQQTPGQGLQFLFEYFSETQRNKGNFPGRFSGRQFSNSRSEMNVSTLELGDSALYLCASSGGLANGETQYFGPGTRLLVL.

The CDR3 DNA reads TGTGCCAGCAGCTCCGGGGGGGAGTACAATGAGCAGTTCTTC. Encoded protein: CASSSGGEYNEQFF. The rearrangement links TRBV28 to TRBJ2-1; 8 nucleotides line up with TRBD2. Germline CDR1 reads MDHEN; CDR2 reads SYDVKM. Trimming cost V 6 bases and J 4 bases; bases outside gene matches: 5. The CDR3 has 14 residues.

In this sample, this clone turned up a few times. This chain links TRBV5-4 with TRBJ2-1, with 8 bases matching TRBD2. The CDR3 runs 16 residues. Trimming removed 3 bases from V and 0 bases from J; junction bases left unmatched: 5. Germline CDR1 and CDR2: SGHNT and YYREEE (reference sequence). The CDR3 protein is CASSYNGGASYNEQFF. CDR3 bases: TGTGCCAGCAGCTATAACGGGGGGGCCTCCTACAATGAGCAGTTCTTC.

This clone was recorded a few times. The chain employs TRBV5-5 and TRBJ1-4; 7 nucleotides align to TRBD1. Per the germline V gene, CDR1 is SGHKS and CDR2 is YYEKEE (reference sequence). Losses at the gene ends were 0 bases for V and 0 bases for J; bases not matched to a gene: 5. The CDR3 spans 17 residues. DNA of the CDR3: TGTGCCAGCAGCTTGGAGGGGGCCTTTGCAACTAATGAAAAACTGTTTTTT. Translation: CASSLEGAFATNEKLFF.

The sample holds a few counts of this clone. CDR3 nucleotides: TGTGCCTGGAGTACGGGGGTAATTGGTGGCTACACCTTC. Translation gives CAWSTGVIGGYTF. The chain couples TRBV30 to TRBJ1-2; tentative D call: TRBD1 (5 bases). V was cut by 2 bases and J by 7 bases, with 14 bases left in between. The CDR3 length is 13 residues. The germline V gene encodes CDR1 GTSNPN and CDR2 SVGIG (reference sequence).